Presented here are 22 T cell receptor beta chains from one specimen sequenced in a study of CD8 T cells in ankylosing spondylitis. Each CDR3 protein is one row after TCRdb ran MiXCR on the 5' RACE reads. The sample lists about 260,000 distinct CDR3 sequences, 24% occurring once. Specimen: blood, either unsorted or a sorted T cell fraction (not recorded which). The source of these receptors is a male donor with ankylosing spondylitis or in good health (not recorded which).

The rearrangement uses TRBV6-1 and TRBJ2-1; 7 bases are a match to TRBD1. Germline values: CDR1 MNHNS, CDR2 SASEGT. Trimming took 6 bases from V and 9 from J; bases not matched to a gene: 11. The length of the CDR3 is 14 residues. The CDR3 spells CASSPPGGWGEQFF. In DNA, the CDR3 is TGTGCCAGCAGCCCCCCAGGGGGATGGGGTGAGCAGTTCTTC.

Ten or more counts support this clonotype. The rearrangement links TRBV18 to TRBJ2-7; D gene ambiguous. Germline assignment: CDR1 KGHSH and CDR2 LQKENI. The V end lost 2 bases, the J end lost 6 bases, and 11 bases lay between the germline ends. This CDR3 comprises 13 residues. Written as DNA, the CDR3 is TGTGCCAGCTCACCAAGCCCTCGGAGCGAGCAGTACTTC. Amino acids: CASSPSPRSEQYF.

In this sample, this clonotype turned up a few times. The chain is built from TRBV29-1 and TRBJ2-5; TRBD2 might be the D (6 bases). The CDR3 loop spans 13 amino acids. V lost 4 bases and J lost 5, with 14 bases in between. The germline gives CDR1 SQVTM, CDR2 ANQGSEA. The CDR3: CSVGRDSVETQYF. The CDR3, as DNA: TGCAGCGTTGGGAGGGATTCTGTTGAGACCCAGTACTTC.

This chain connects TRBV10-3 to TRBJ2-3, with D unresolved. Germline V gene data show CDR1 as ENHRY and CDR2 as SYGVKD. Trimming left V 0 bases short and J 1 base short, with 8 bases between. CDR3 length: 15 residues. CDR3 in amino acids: CAISESTPGTDTQYF. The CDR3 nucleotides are TGTGCCATCAGTGAGTCGACACCGGGCACAGATACGCAGTATTTT.

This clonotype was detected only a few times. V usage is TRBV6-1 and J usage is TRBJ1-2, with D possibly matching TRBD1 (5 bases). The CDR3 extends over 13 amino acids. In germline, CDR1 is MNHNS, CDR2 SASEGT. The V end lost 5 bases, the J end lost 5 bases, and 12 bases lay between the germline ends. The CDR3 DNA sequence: TGTGCCAGCAGTCGGGACGGAATTTATGGCTACACCTTC. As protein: CASSRDGIYGYTF.

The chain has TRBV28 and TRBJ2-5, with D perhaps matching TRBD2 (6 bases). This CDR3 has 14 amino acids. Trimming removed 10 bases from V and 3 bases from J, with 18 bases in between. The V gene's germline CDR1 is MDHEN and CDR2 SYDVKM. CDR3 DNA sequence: TGTGCCACCGAAAGGAGGGGAAAGGAAGAGACCCAGTACTTC. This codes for CATERRGKEETQYF.

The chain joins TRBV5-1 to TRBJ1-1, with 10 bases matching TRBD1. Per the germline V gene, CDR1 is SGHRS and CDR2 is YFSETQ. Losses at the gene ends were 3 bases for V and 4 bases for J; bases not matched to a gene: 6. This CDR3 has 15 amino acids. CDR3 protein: CASSWGGQGSTEAFF. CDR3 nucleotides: TGCGCCAGCAGCTGGGGGGGACAGGGGAGCACTGAAGCTTTCTTT. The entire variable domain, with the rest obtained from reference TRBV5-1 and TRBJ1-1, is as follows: KAGVTQTPRYLIKTRGQQVTLSCSPISGHRSVSWYQQTPGQGLQFLFEYFSETQRNKGNFPGRFSGRQFSNSRSEMNVSTLELGDSALYLCASSWGGQGSTEAFFGQGTRLTVV.

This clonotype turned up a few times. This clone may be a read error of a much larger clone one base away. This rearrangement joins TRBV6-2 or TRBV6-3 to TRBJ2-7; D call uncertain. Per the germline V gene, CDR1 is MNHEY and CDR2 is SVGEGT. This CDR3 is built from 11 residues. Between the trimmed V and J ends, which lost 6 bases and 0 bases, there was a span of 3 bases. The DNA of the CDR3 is TGTGCCAGCAGCAACTCCTACGAGCAGTACTTC. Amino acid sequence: CASSNSYEQYF.

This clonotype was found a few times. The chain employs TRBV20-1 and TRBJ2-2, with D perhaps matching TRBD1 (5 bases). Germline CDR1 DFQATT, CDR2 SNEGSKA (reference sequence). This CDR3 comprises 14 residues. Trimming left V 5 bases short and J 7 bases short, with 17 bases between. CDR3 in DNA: TGCAGTGCTGCTAAGTCAGGGTTCGGCGGGGAGCTGTTTTTT. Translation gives CSAAKSGFGGELFF.

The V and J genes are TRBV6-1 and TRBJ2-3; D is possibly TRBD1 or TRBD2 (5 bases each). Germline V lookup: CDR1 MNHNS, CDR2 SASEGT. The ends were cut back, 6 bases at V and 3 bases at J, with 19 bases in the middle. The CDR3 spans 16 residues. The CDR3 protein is CASSQGAGMGTDTQYF. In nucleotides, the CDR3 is TGTGCCAGCAGCCAGGGCGCGGGTATGGGGACAGATACGCAGTATTTT.

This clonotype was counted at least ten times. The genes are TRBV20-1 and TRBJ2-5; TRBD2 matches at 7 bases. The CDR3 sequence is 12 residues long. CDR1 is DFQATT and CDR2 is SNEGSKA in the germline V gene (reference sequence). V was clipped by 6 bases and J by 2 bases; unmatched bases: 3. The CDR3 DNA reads TGCAGTGCCGGGGGGTATCAAGAGACCCAGTACTTC. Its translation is CSAGGYQETQYF.

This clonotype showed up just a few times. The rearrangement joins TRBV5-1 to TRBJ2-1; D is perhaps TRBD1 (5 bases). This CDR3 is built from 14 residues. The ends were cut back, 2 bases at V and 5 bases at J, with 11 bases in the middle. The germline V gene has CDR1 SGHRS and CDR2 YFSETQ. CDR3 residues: CASSFGRGNNEQFF. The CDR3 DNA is TGCGCCAGCAGCTTCGGTAGGGGAAACAATGAGCAGTTCTTC.

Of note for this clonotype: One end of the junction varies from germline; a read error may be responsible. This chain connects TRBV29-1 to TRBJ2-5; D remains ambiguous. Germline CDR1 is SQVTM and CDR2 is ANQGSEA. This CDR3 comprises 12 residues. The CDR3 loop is CSVETGKETLYF. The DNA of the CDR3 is TGCAGCGTTGAAACTGGAAAAGAGACCCTGTACTTC. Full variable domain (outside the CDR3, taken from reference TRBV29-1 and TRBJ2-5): SAVISQKPSRDICQRGTSLTIQCQVDSQVTMMFWYRQQPGQSLTLIATANQGSEATYESGFVIDKFPISRPNLTFSTLTVSNMSPEDSSIYLCSVETGKETLYFGPGTRLLVL.

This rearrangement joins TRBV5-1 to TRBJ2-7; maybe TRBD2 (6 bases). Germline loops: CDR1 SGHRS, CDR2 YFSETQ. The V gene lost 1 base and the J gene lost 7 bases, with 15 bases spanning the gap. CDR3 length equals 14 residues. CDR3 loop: CASSLSAGKDEQYF. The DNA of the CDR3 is TGCGCCAGCAGCTTGTCCGCGGGGAAAGATGAGCAGTACTTC.

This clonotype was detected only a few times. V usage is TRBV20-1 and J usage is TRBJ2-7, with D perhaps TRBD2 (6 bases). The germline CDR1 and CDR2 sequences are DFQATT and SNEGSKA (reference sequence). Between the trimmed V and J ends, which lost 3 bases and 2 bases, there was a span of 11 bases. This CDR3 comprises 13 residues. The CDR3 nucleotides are TGCAGTGCTAGCGGGGGTTCCGCCTACGAGCAGTACTTC. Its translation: CSASGGSAYEQYF.

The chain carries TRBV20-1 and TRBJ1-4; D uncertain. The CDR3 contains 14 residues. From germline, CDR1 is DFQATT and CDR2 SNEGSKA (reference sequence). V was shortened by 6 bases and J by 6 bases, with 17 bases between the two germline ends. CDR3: CSALKGGTDEKLFF. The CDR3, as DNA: TGCAGTGCCCTTAAGGGCGGTACCGATGAAAAACTGTTTTTT.

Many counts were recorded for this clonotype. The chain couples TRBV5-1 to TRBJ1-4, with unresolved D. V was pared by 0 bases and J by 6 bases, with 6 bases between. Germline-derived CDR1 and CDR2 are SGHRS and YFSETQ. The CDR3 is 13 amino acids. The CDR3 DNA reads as TGCGCCAGCAGCTTGGGAGTCCATGAAAAACTGTTTTTT. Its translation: CASSLGVHEKLFF. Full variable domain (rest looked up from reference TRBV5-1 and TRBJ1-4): KAGVTQTPRYLIKTRGQQVTLSCSPISGHRSVSWYQQTPGQGLQFLFEYFSETQRNKGNFPGRFSGRQFSNSRSEMNVSTLELGDSALYLCASSLGVHEKLFFGSGTQLSVL.

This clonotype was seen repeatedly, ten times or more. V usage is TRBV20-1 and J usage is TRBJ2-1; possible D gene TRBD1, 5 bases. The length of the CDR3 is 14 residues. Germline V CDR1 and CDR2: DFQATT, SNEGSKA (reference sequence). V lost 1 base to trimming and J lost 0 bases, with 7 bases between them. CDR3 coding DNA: TGCAGTGCTAGAGGGGGCCGCTCCTACAATGAGCAGTTCTTC. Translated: CSARGGRSYNEQFF.

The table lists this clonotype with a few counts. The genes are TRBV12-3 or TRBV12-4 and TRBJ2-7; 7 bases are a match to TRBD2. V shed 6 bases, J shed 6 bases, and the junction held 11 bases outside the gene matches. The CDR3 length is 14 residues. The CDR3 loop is CASRQSGGLIEQYF. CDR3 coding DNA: TGTGCCAGCAGGCAGTCCGGGGGGTTAATCGAGCAGTACTTC.

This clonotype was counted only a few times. CDR3 sequence: CATAGTARTSTDTQYF. CDR3 in DNA: TGTGCCACCGCCGGGACAGCGAGGACTAGCACAGATACGCAGTATTTT. The chain is built from TRBV10-3 and TRBJ2-3; 7 nucleotides line up with TRBD1. The V gene end was trimmed by 10 bases and the J gene end by 0 bases; junction bases not matched to a gene: 13. The CDR3 sequence is 16 residues long. Germline V lookup: CDR1 ENHRY, CDR2 SYGVKD.

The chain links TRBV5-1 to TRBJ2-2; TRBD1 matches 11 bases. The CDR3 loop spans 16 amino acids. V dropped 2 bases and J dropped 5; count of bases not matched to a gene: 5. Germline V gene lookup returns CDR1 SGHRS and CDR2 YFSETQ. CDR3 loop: CASSFRTGGATGELFF. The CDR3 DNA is TGCGCCAGCAGCTTCCGGACAGGGGGCGCGACCGGGGAGCTGTTTTTT.

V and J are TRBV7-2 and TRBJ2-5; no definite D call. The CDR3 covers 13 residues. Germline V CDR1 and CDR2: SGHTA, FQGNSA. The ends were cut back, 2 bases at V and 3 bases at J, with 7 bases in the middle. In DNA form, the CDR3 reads TGTGCCAGCAGCTTAAGTCCCAAAGAGACCCAGTACTTC. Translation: CASSLSPKETQYF.